One and the same sample provided the 24 T cell receptor beta chains below, sequenced in a study of blood T cell repertoires in COVID-19. TCRdb's table, derived via immunoSEQ multiplex PCR, lists solely in-frame clones and lacks some. This table has roughly 67,000 clones, around 83% appearing once. Sequencing input: peripheral blood. These receptors all come from a man in his fifties or sixties with acute or convalescent COVID-19.

In nucleotides, the CDR3 is TGTGCCAGCAGCCAAGTTCGGCAGGGGGTAGCCTACGAGCAGTACTTC. Its translation: CASSQVRQGVAYEQYF. The chain recombines TRBV3-1 (or the pseudogene TRBV3-2) with TRBJ2-7; 7 nucleotides line up with TRBD1. CDR3 length: 16 residues. Germline CDR1 is LGHDT and CDR2 is YNNKEL (reference sequence). Trimming at V came to 1 base and at J to 2 bases, leaving 8 bases not matched to a gene.

The chain has TRBV11-3 and TRBJ2-7, with TRBD2 as a possible D gene (6 bases). Germline CDR1 and CDR2: SGHNT and YENEEA. V lost 0 bases and J lost 0, with 12 bases in between. This CDR3 is 16 amino acids long. The CDR3 nucleotides are TGTGCCAGCAGCTTAGATTGGGGAGGCGGCTCCTACGAGCAGTACTTC. This codes for CASSLDWGGGSYEQYF. Drawing the rest from reference TRBV11-3 and TRBJ2-7, the complete variable domain is EAGVVQSPRYKIIEKKQPVAFWCNPISGHNTLYWYLQNLGQGPELLIRYENEEAVDDSQLPKDRFSAERLKGVDSTLKIQPAELGDSAVYLCASSLDWGGGSYEQYFGPGTRLTVT.

This rearrangement joins TRBV23-1 to TRBJ1-5, with D maybe TRBD1 (6 bases). TRBV23-1 falls under the ORF class, with uncertain function. The CDR3 extends over 16 amino acids. V gave up 6 bases and J gave up 1 base, with 16 bases separating them. CDR3 coding DNA: TGCGCCAGCAGACCCTCCGGGACACAGAGCAATCAGCCCCAGCATTTT. This codes for CASRPSGTQSNQPQHF.

V is TRBV5-1 and J is TRBJ1-1, with 11 bases that match TRBD1. The CDR3 consists of 15 residues. Looked up from germline, CDR1 is SGHRS and CDR2 is YFSETQ. Trimming at V came to 4 bases and at J to 2 bases, leaving 4 bases not matched to a gene. CDR3 nucleotide sequence: TGCGCCAGCAGCGGAGGGACAGGGGGAAACACTGAAGCTTTCTTT. Its translation: CASSGGTGGNTEAFF.

This clone appeared a single time. The chain uses TRBV2 and TRBJ1-6; D may be TRBD1 (6 bases). In germline, CDR1 is SNHLY, CDR2 FYNNEI. Between the trimmed V and J ends, which lost 8 bases and 6 bases, there was a span of 14 bases. The CDR3 has 14 amino acids. The CDR3 DNA sequence: TGTGCCAGCCGGACCACAGGGTTTAATTCACCCCTCCACTTT. It codes for CASRTTGFNSPLHF.

The J gene is TRBJ1-2, the V gene TRBV11-2; 7 bases align to TRBD1. V was pared by 5 bases and J by 3 bases, with 3 bases of the junction left unmatched. The germline V gene has CDR1 SGHAT and CDR2 FQNNGV. This CDR3 spans 13 amino acids. The CDR3 DNA is TGTGCCAGCAGCACGGACAGGTACTATGGCTACACCTTC. Protein: CASSTDRYYGYTF.

The chain is built from TRBV11-2 and TRBJ2-7, with TRBD1 identical over 7 bases. In germline, CDR1 is SGHAT, CDR2 FQNNGV. Trimming removed 5 bases from V and 5 bases from J; junction bases left unmatched: 15. The CDR3 has 16 amino acids. CDR3 protein: CASSPEYALTGDEQYF. The CDR3 region has the DNA TGTGCCAGCAGCCCGGAGTATGCCTTAACAGGGGACGAGCAGTACTTC.

The chain links TRBV30 to TRBJ1-1; 7 positions match TRBD1. This CDR3 is 15 amino acids long. Germline assignment: CDR1 GTSNPN and CDR2 SVGIG (reference sequence). The J segment lost 5 bases and the V segment lost 3 bases, leaving 12 bases of the junction unmatched. As DNA, the CDR3 is TGTGCCTGGAGCGGGATACAGGGGTATTATACTGAAGCTTTCTTT. Translating gives CAWSGIQGYYTEAFF.

The chain carries TRBV7-3 and TRBJ1-1, with a weak D call TRBD1 (6 bases). This CDR3 has 13 residues. Between the trimmed V and J ends, which lost 8 bases and 1 base, there was a span of 11 bases. Germline V gene lookup returns CDR1 SGHTA and CDR2 FQGTGA. The DNA for the CDR3 is TGTGCCAGCGGGCAACAGGGGAACACTGAAGCTTTCTTT. Amino acid sequence: CASGQQGNTEAFF.

In its sample, this clone was seen a few times. The V and J genes are TRBV5-4 and TRBJ1-3, with 9 bases aligning to TRBD1. This CDR3 is 16 amino acids long. CDR1 SGHNT and CDR2 YYREEE come from the germline V gene (reference sequence). Trimming took 0 bases from V and 1 from J; bases not matched to a gene: 2. The CDR3 bases are TGTGCCAGCAGCTTGGGGGGACAGGGTTCTGGAAACACCATATATTTT. It codes for CASSLGGQGSGNTIYF. The variable domain in full, completed from reference TRBV5-4 and TRBJ1-3, reads ETGVTQSPTHLIKTRGQQVTLRCSSQSGHNTVSWYQQALGQGPQFIFQYYREEENGRGNFPPRFSGLQFPNYSSELNVNALELDDSALYLCASSLGGQGSGNTIYFGEGSWLTVV.

The chain employs TRBV6-5 and TRBJ2-3; perhaps TRBD1 as D (6 bases). The V end lost 0 bases, the J end lost 5 bases, and 9 bases lay between the germline ends. This CDR3 contains 14 residues. Germline V gene lookup returns CDR1 MNHEY and CDR2 SVGAGI. The CDR3: CASSYSRGIDTQYF. CDR3 DNA sequence: TGTGCCAGCAGTTACTCCAGGGGTATAGATACGCAGTATTTT.

The genes are TRBV28 and TRBJ2-1; no clear D gene. Per germline, CDR1 MDHEN and CDR2 SYDVKM. CDR3 size: 13 residues. V was pared by 5 bases and J by 5 bases, with 10 bases between. In nucleotides, the CDR3 is TGTGCCAGCAGTCCAGAACGTAACAATGAGCAGTTCTTC. Its protein product is CASSPERNNEQFF.

The chain uses TRBV7-6 and TRBJ1-1; 8 positions agree with TRBD1. CDR1 and CDR2 (germline): SGHVS, FNYEAQ. V shed 3 bases and J 3 bases; nucleotides not matched to a gene: 6. The CDR3 is 15 residues long. As DNA, the CDR3 is TGTGCCAGCAGCTTTTCGACAGGGGAGGACACTGAAGCTTTCTTT. Its translation is CASSFSTGEDTEAFF.

This chain uses TRBV3-1 (or the pseudogene TRBV3-2) with TRBJ2-3; 13 nucleotides agree with TRBD2. Germline V gene data show CDR1 as LGHDT and CDR2 as YNNKEL (reference sequence). The V gene end was trimmed by 2 bases and the J gene end by 2 bases; junction bases not matched to a gene: 10. The CDR3 is 19 amino acids. The CDR3: CASSQKLPGTSGATDTQYF. For the CDR3, the DNA is TGTGCCAGCAGCCAAAAACTCCCCGGGACTAGCGGGGCCACAGATACGCAGTATTTT.

The count of this clone is one. This sequence joins TRBV11-2 and TRBJ2-5; 7 bases match TRBD1. The CDR3 length is 15 residues. The ends lost 5 bases at V and 2 bases at J; junction bases unmatched: 8. In germline, CDR1 is SGHAT, CDR2 FQNNGV. The CDR3 bases are TGTGCCAGCAGCCCGAGACAGGGCCCACAAGAGACCCAGTACTTC. Its protein product is CASSPRQGPQETQYF.

The chain joins TRBV21-1 to TRBJ2-5; TRBD1 was called by the table and not checked on the DNA. TRBV21-1 is described as a pseudogene. The CDR3 sequence is 14 residues long. The CDR3 DNA follows: TGTGCCAGCAGCAGACCACAGGGCGGAGAGACCCAGTACTTC. It translates to CASSRPQGGETQYF.

The gene calls are TRBV10-1 and TRBJ1-1; 7 bases map to TRBD1. With V trimmed by 8 bases and J by 1 base, 4 bases remained unmatched. The CDR3 extends over 13 amino acids. The germline V gene has CDR1 WNHNN and CDR2 SYGVQD (reference sequence). The CDR3 here is CASRDSENTEAFF. The CDR3 DNA reads as TGCGCCAGCCGGGACAGCGAGAACACTGAAGCTTTCTTT.

This chain joins TRBV27 and TRBJ1-1; 7 nucleotides line up with TRBD1. With V trimmed by 3 bases and J by 10 bases, 11 bases remained unmatched. The CDR3 sequence is 14 residues long. From germline, CDR1 is MNHEY and CDR2 SMNVEV (reference sequence). The DNA for the CDR3 is TGTGCCAGCAGTTTGACAGGGAGAGCCCCCGGAGCTTTCTTT. This gives the protein CASSLTGRAPGAFF.

The chain links TRBV5-1 to TRBJ2-7, with D perhaps matching TRBD2 (6 bases). CDR3 size: 16 residues. Germline loops: CDR1 SGHRS, CDR2 YFSETQ. V was clipped by 2 bases and J by 0 bases, with 15 bases between them. Here the CDR3 DNA reads TGCGCCAGCAGCTTCGGGCGCGGGGCTGCCTCCTACGAGCAGTACTTC. It encodes CASSFGRGAASYEQYF.

J is TRBJ2-3 and V is TRBV4-1; 8 positions agree with TRBD2. Germline V gives CDR1 MGHRA, CDR2 YSYEKL. Trimming removed 4 bases from V and 2 bases from J; junction bases left unmatched: 8. The CDR3 length is 16 residues. The CDR3 bases are TGCGCCAGCAGCCTAAGACCGGGACTAGACACAGATACGCAGTATTTT. This encodes CASSLRPGLDTDTQYF.

The V gene is TRBV12-3 or TRBV12-4, the J gene TRBJ2-7; 7 bases align to TRBD1. The V gene end was trimmed by 3 bases and the J gene end by 7 bases; junction bases not matched to a gene: 6. The CDR3 totals 13 residues. CDR3: CASSLGQYGEQYF. In DNA form, the CDR3 reads TGTGCCAGCAGTTTGGGACAGTACGGGGAGCAGTACTTC.

The J gene is TRBJ2-7, the V gene TRBV11-2; 7 bases fit TRBD2. Germline-derived CDR1 and CDR2 are SGHAT and FQNNGV. V gave up 3 bases and J gave up 0 bases; unmatched junction bases: 2. The CDR3 is 14 amino acids. Written as DNA, the CDR3 is TGTGCCAGCAGCTTGGGGGGGAGCTCCTACGAGCAGTACTTC. Its translation: CASSLGGSSYEQYF.

The rearrangement joins TRBV10-2 to TRBJ2-3; TRBD2 matches 8 bases. The ends lost 2 bases at V and 5 bases at J; junction bases unmatched: 6. This CDR3 spans 15 amino acids. Per germline, CDR1 WSHSY and CDR2 SAAADI. CDR3: CASSESGGSLDTQYF. CDR3 nucleotide sequence: TGCGCCAGCAGTGAGAGCGGGGGCTCGTTAGATACGCAGTATTTT.

The chain combines TRBV10-3 with TRBJ2-3, with 14 bases fitting TRBD2. The CDR3 has 15 residues. V shed 3 bases and J 7 bases; nucleotides not matched to a gene: 3. Germline CDR1 and CDR2: ENHRY and SYGVKD. Here the CDR3 reads CAISDGTSGRNTQYF. The DNA of the CDR3 is TGTGCCATCAGTGATGGGACTAGCGGGAGAAATACGCAGTATTTT.